This T cell receptor (beta chain) comes out of a study of tumor-infiltrating lymphocytes in primary liver carcinoma. Study-wide results and caveats: The difference in top-250-clone fraction between tumors and blood was significant, favoring tumors (p = 0.039). For tumor-adjacent and tumor-blood pairs, overlap was less than that seen for tumor region pairs.

This clonotype was counted at least ten times. What it binds is unknown. TCR beta cDNA was reverse-transcribed from about 0.45 ug of total RNA. The reaction used a constant-region primer and ProtoScript II reverse transcriptase. Each TCR beta library was derived from three nested multiplex PCR rounds that employed slightly modified ARM-PCR. TRBV1-TRBV30 forward primers and a C-beta reverse primer were used in the first two PCR rounds, which each ran for 9 to 10 cycles. One entry per CDR3 protein results from TCRdb running MiXCR on the multiplex PCR reads. The table lists approximately 330,000 distinct CDR3 sequences, approximately 65% of them singletons, with approximately 5.9% in the top ten. In addition to blood RNA drawn from unsorted whole blood, germline DNA was extracted. Trimming took off 0 bases at V and 5 bases at J, with 13 bases between the two ends. CDR1 is SGHNT, CDR2 YYREEE, per germline (reference sequence). This CDR3 comprises 15 residues.

This rearrangement joins TRBV5-4 to TRBJ2-3; a possible D gene is TRBD1 (7 bases). This receptor was taken from a man aged 40-50 years with primary liver carcinoma and hepatitis B virus infection. Specimen: peripheral blood. The chain's CDR3 is CASSLGAQGGDTQYF. The CDR3 DNA reads as TGTGCCAGCAGCTTGGGAGCGCAGGGGGGAGATACGCAGTATTTT.